The T cell receptor beta chain under discussion was sequenced for a study of blood T cell repertoires in COVID-19. Study in general: Spain, Italy and the United States supplied samples that represented acute and convalescent COVID-19.

Authors' analysis steps: Nucleated cell counts were estimated from reference gene primer amplification. This table comes from immunoSEQ multiplex PCR, and its TCRdb copy is limited to in-frame clones, with some not included. V, J and clone size are those of that table, while D and trimming were read from the DNA. The table includes some 300,000 clones, roughly 86% detected once. This receptor was obtained from a man between 65 and 85 years old with acute or convalescent COVID-19. The sample comprised peripheral blood.

CDR3 coding DNA: TGCGCCAGCAGCGCCCCGGGAGGGGACACCGGGGAGCTGTTTTTT. Its translation is CASSAPGGDTGELFF. The chain recombines TRBV5-1 with TRBJ2-2; 8 bases match TRBD2. Germline V gene lookup returns CDR1 SGHRS and CDR2 YFSETQ. Germline trimming cut 4 bases from V and 3 bases from J; bases unmatched to any gene: 5. This CDR3 comprises 15 residues. Complete variable domain (other parts from reference TRBV5-1 and TRBJ2-2): KAGVTQTPRYLIKTRGQQVTLSCSPISGHRSVSWYQQTPGQGLQFLFEYFSETQRNKGNFPGRFSGRQFSNSRSEMNVSTLELGDSALYLCASSAPGGDTGELFFGEGSRLTVL.